This TCR beta chain was found in a study of blood T cell repertoires in COVID-19. Here immunoSEQ multiplex PCR was the method, and the copy in TCRdb shows in-frame clones only, minus some. The sample lists 250,000 to 350,000 clones; roughly 89% were seen once. This clone was seen only a few times. Germline assignment: CDR1 SQVTM and CDR2 ANQGSEA. The V end was cut by 7 bases, the J end by 2 bases, with 12 bases between. This CDR3 is built from 13 residues. This receptor was taken from a man aged 25-40 years with acute or convalescent COVID-19. Material for sequencing was peripheral blood. V and J are TRBV29-1 and TRBJ2-1, with D perhaps matching TRBD1 (6 bases). CDR3 residues: CSETRGTYNEQFF. CDR3 nucleotides: TGCAGCGAAACCAGGGGTACCTACAATGAGCAGTTCTTC.